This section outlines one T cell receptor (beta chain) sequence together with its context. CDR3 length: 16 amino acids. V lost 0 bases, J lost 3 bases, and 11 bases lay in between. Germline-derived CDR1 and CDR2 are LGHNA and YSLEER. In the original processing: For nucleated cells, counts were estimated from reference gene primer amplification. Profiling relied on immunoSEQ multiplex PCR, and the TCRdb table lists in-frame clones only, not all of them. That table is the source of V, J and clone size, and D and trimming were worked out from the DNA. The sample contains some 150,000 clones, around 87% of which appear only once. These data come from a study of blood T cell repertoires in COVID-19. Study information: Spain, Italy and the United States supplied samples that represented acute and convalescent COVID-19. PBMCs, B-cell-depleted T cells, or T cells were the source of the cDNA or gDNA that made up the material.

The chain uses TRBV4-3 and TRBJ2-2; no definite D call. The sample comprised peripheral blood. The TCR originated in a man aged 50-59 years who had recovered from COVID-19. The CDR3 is CASSQDKPQDTGELFF. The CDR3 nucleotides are TGCGCCAGCAGCCAAGATAAGCCGCAGGACACCGGGGAGCTGTTTTTT.